This TCR beta chain emerged from a study of response to subunit inactivated influenza vaccine. TCRdb re-called the RT-PCR reads with MiXCR, one entry per CDR3 protein. The sample records 500,000 to 700,000 distinct CDR3 sequences, roughly 23% being singletons. Per germline, CDR1 SGHTA and CDR2 FQGNSA. This CDR3 has 17 amino acids. V was shortened by 1 base and J by 5 bases, with 19 bases between the two germline ends. These same records also appear under a second study, on T cells expressing NK-cell markers. That paper notes: Production of TCR beta cDNA relied on 5'RACE template switching with UMIs. CD3+CD56+NKG2C+, CD3+CD56+NKG2C- and CD3+CD56-NKG2C+ T cells, once sorted, supplied the TCR beta repertoires. The sequencing cohort of eight donors included seven HCMV-seropositive individuals and one seronegative individual. In a handful of donors, dominant CD3+CD56+NKG2C+ clones formed roughly 1.0-7.5% of CD8+ cells.

This sequence was found in a middle-aged man who received an inactivated influenza vaccine. The chain links TRBV7-2 to TRBJ2-3; D gene unclear. Sequencing used CD4+ T cells sorted from PBMCs, obtained 11 to 12 days after vaccination. The CDR3 region has the DNA TGTGCCAGCAGCTTAGGTCGGGCAGGTTTAGGTAGAGATACGCAGTATTTT. Its translation is CASSLGRAGLGRDTQYF. Full variable domain (remainder filled in from reference TRBV7-2 and TRBJ2-3): GAGVSQSPSNKVTEKGKDVELRCDPISGHTALYWYRQSLGQGLEFLIYFQGNSAPDKSGLPSDRFSAERTGGSVSTLTIQRTQQEDSAVYLCASSLGRAGLGRDTQYFGPGTRLTVL.